The 10 T cell receptor beta chains below all came from one sample that was sequenced in a study of Ad26.COV2.S vaccination and SARS-CoV-2 variants. The protocol was immunoSEQ multiplex PCR, while the TCRdb copy is restricted to in-frame clones and leaves out a portion. The sample includes 350,000 to 500,000 clones, approximately 88% of them seen just once. The treatment denotes: about 20 received Ad26.COV2.S at low or high dose, single or two shots; several received placebo; per-sample allocation not given. Samples came from day 63 after the first vaccine or placebo injection. The sequencing used peripheral blood, collected in a trial of Ad26.COV2.S vaccine versus placebo. Source of these receptors: a person between 18 and 60 years old who received the Ad26.COV2.S COVID-19 vaccine or a placebo.

This chain connects TRBV5-1 to TRBJ2-1, with TRBD2 identical over 16 bases. Per the germline V gene, CDR1 is SGHRS and CDR2 is YFSETQ. This CDR3 contains 19 residues. V was pared by 1 base and J by 2 bases, with 6 bases of the junction left unmatched. The CDR3 sequence: CASSLQGLAGGFAYNEQFF. Here the CDR3 DNA reads TGCGCCAGCAGCTTGCAGGGACTAGCGGGGGGGTTCGCCTACAATGAGCAGTTCTTC.

The CDR3 is CASSYSVKTYNEQFF. Here the CDR3 DNA reads TGTGCCAGCAGTTACTCGGTTAAAACGTACAATGAGCAGTTCTTC. The chain is built from TRBV6-6 and TRBJ2-1; D not resolved. The germline V gene encodes CDR1 MNHNY and CDR2 SVGAGI (reference sequence). Trimming removed 0 bases at V and 4 bases at J, with 10 bases between. The CDR3 consists of 15 residues.

The gene calls are TRBV5-5 and TRBJ2-7; 10 bases line up with TRBD1. This CDR3 comprises 15 residues. Germline CDR1 is SGHKS and CDR2 is YYEKEE (reference sequence). Losses at the gene ends were 1 base for V and 2 bases for J; bases not matched to a gene: 3. CDR3 sequence: CASSLFGTGAYEQYF. The CDR3 DNA reads as TGTGCCAGCAGCTTGTTTGGGACAGGGGCCTACGAGCAGTACTTC.

CDR3 amino acids: CASSPVEPSADTQYF. CDR3 DNA sequence: TGTGCCAGCAGCCCGGTCGAGCCGAGTGCAGATACGCAGTATTTT. The chain has TRBV3-1 (or the pseudogene TRBV3-2) and TRBJ2-3; the D is unclear. This CDR3 is 15 amino acids long. Deletions cut 4 bases from V and 4 bases from J, with 15 bases between. CDR1 is LGHDT and CDR2 is YNNKEL in the germline V gene (reference sequence).

V gene TRBV4-3 combines with J gene TRBJ2-5; 7 bases align to TRBD1. In germline, CDR1 is LGHNA, CDR2 YSLEER. Trimming took 0 bases from V and 7 from J; bases not matched to a gene: 17. This CDR3 is built from 18 residues. The CDR3 loop is CASSQDVSVRGRGVTQYF. The CDR3 DNA follows: TGCGCCAGCAGCCAAGATGTCTCAGTTAGGGGGCGTGGGGTGACCCAGTACTTC.

This clone was detected only a few times. The chain recombines TRBV27 with TRBJ2-7; tentative D call: TRBD2 (6 bases). The length of the CDR3 is 16 residues. V lost 4 bases to trimming and J lost 0 bases, with 16 bases between them. The germline CDR1 and CDR2 sequences are MNHEY and SMNVEV (reference sequence). CDR3 in DNA: TGTGCCAGCAGTTCTCGTGGGGGGACGTCCTCCTACGAGCAGTACTTC. Encoded protein: CASSSRGGTSSYEQYF.

V is TRBV24-1 and J is TRBJ2-1; no clear D. Germline V gene lookup returns CDR1 KGHDR and CDR2 SFDVKD. Trimming shortened V by 3 bases and J by 7 bases, and 12 bases separated the two germline ends. This CDR3 comprises 14 residues. The CDR3 sequence: CATSDNDVGNEQFF. CDR3 bases: TGTGCCACCAGTGATAATGACGTGGGGAATGAGCAGTTCTTC.

This clone came up once. The chain joins TRBV7-9 to TRBJ2-3; D uncertain. Germline V gives CDR1 SEHNR, CDR2 FQNEAQ (reference sequence). This CDR3 has 15 residues. Trimming pared 1 base from V and 2 bases from J, leaving 10 bases between. The CDR3 sequence is CASSLVGLNTDTQYF. The CDR3 DNA reads as TGTGCCAGCAGCTTAGTAGGGCTTAACACAGATACGCAGTATTTT.

This chain joins TRBV9 and TRBJ2-7, with TRBD1 matching 7 bases. Losses at the gene ends were 0 bases for V and 3 bases for J; bases not matched to a gene: 6. The CDR3 loop spans 15 amino acids. CDR1 and CDR2 from the germline V gene are SGDLS and YYNGEE. CDR3 protein: CASSVEQGTNYEQYF. The CDR3 coding sequence is TGTGCCAGCAGCGTAGAACAGGGGACAAACTACGAGCAGTACTTC.

This clone was counted a single time. The chain joins TRBV3-1 (or the pseudogene TRBV3-2) to TRBJ2-5; no clear D. The germline CDR1 and CDR2 sequences are LGHDT and YNNKEL (reference sequence). Trimming left V 3 bases short and J 5 bases short, with 16 bases between. This CDR3 has 15 residues. This chain's CDR3 is CASSHLATLGETQYF. The CDR3 nucleotides are TGTGCCAGCAGCCATTTAGCTACTCTGGGGGAGACCCAGTACTTC.